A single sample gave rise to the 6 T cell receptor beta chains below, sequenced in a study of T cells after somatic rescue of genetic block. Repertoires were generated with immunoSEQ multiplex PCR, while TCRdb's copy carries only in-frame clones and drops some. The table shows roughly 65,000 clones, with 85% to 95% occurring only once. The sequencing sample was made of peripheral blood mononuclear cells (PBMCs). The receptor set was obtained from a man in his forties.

CDR3 in amino acids: CASSPGQTSNQPQHF. CDR3 coding DNA: TGTGCCAGCAGCCCGGGACAAACTAGCAATCAGCCCCAGCATTTT. The chain has TRBV2 and TRBJ1-5, with a weak D call TRBD1 (6 bases). CDR1 is SNHLY, CDR2 FYNNEI, per germline. Trimming took 6 bases from V and 0 from J, leaving 12 bases between them. The CDR3 is made up of 15 amino acids.

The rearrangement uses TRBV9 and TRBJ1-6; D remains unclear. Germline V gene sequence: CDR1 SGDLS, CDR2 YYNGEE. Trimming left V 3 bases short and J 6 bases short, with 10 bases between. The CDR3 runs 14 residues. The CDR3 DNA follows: TGTGCCAGCAGCGCGAGCCATTTTAATTCACCCCTCCACTTT. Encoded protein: CASSASHFNSPLHF.

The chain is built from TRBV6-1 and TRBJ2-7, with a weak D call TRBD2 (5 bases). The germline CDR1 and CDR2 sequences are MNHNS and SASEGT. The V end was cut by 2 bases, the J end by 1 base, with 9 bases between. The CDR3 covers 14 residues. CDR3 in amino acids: CASSEIGVSYEQYF. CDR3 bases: TGTGCCAGCAGTGAAATCGGGGTTTCCTACGAGCAGTACTTC.

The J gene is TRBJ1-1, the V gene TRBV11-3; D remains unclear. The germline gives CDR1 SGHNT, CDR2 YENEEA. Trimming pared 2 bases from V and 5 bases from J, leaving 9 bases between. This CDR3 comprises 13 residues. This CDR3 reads CASSLWVHTEAFF. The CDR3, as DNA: TGTGCCAGCAGCTTATGGGTACATACTGAAGCTTTCTTT.

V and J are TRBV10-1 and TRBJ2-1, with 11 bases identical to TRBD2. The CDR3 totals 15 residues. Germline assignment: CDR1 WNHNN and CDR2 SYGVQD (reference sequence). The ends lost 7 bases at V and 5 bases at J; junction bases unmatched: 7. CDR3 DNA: TGCGCCAGCAACTCGGGGACTAGCGGTAACAATGAGCAGTTCTTC. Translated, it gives CASNSGTSGNNEQFF.

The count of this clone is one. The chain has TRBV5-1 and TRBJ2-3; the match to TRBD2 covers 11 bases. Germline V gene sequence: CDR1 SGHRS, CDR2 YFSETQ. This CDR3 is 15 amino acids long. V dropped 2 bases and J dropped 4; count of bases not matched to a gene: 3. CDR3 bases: TGCGCCAGCAGCTTTACTAGCGGGGGTTCAGATACGCAGTATTTT. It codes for CASSFTSGGSDTQYF.